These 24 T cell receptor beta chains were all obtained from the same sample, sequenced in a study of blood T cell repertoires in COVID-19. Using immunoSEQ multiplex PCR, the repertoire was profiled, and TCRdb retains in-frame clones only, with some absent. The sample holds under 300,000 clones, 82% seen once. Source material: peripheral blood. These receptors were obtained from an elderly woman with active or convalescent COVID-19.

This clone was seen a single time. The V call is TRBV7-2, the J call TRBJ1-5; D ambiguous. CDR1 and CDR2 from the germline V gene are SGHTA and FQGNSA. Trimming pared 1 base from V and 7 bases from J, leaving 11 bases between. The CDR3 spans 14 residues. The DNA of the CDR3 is TGTGCCAGCAGCTTAGATACAGCGGGCCAGCCCCAGCATTTT. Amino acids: CASSLDTAGQPQHF.

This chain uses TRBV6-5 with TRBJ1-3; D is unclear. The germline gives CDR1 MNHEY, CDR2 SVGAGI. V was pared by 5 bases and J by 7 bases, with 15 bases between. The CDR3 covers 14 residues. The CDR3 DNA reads TGTGCCAGCAGTCTAGTAGAACGGAAGAACACCATATATTTT. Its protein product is CASSLVERKNTIYF.

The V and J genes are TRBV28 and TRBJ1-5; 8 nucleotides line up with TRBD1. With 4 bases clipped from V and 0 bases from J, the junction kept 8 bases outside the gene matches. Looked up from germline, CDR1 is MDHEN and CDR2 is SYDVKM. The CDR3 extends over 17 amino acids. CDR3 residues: CASSYLDRAYSNQPQHF. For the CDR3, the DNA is TGTGCCAGCAGTTATTTGGACAGGGCCTATAGCAATCAGCCCCAGCATTTT. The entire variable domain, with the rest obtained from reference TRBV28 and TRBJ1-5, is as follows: DVKVTQSSRYLVKRTGEKVFLECVQDMDHENMFWYRQDPGLGLRLIYFSYDVKMKEKGDIPEGYSVSREKKERFSLILESASTNQTSMYLCASSYLDRAYSNQPQHFGDGTRLSIL.

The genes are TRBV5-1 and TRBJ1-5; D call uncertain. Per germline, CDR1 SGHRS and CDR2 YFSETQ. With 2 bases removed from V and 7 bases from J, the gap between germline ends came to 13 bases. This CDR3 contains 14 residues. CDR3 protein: CASSFELGVQPQHF. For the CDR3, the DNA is TGCGCCAGCAGCTTCGAGTTGGGCGTACAGCCCCAGCATTTT.

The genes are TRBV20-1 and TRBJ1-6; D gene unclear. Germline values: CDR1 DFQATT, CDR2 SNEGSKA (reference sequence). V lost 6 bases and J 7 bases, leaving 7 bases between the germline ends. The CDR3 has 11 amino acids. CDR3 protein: CSAQKNSPLHF. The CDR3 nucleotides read TGCAGTGCCCAGAAGAATTCACCCCTCCACTTT.

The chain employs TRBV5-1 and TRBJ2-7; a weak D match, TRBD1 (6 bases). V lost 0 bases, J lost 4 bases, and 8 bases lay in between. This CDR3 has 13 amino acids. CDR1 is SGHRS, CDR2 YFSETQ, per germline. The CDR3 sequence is CASSLAQGYEQYF. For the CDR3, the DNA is TGCGCCAGCAGCTTGGCCCAGGGGTACGAGCAGTACTTC. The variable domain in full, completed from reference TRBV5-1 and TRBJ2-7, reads KAGVTQTPRYLIKTRGQQVTLSCSPISGHRSVSWYQQTPGQGLQFLFEYFSETQRNKGNFPGRFSGRQFSNSRSEMNVSTLELGDSALYLCASSLAQGYEQYFGPGTRLTVT.

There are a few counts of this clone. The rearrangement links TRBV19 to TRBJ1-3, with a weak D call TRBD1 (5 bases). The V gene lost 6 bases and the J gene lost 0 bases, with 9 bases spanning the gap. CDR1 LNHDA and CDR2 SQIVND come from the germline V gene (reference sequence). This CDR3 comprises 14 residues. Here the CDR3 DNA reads TGTGCCAGTAGCCCGGACACCTCTGGAAACACCATATATTTT. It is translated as CASSPDTSGNTIYF.

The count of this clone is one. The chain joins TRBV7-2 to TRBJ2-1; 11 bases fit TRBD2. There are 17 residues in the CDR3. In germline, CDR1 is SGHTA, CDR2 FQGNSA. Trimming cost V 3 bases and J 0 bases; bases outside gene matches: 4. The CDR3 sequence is CASSFASGGSSYNEQFF. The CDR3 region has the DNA TGTGCCAGCAGCTTCGCTAGCGGGGGGAGCTCCTACAATGAGCAGTTCTTC.

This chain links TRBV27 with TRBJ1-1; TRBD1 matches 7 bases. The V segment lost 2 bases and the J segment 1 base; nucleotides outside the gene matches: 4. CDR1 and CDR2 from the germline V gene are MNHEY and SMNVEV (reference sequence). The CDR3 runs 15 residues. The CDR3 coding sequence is TGTGCCAGCAGTTTAGCGAGGGGGCCGAACACTGAAGCTTTCTTT. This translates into CASSLARGPNTEAFF.

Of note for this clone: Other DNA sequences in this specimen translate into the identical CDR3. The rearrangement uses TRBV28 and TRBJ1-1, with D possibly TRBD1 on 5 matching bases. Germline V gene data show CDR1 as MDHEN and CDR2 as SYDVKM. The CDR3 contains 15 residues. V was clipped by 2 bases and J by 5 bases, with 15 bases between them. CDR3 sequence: CASSLLGQGGTEAFF. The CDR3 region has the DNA TGTGCCAGCAGTTTACTGGGCCAGGGAGGAACTGAAGCTTTCTTT.

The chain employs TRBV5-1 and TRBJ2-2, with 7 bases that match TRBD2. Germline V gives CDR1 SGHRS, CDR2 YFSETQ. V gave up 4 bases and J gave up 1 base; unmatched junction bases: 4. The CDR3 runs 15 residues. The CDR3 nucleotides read TGCGCCAGCAGCCCTTCGGGGGGGAACACCGGGGAGCTGTTTTTT. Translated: CASSPSGGNTGELFF.

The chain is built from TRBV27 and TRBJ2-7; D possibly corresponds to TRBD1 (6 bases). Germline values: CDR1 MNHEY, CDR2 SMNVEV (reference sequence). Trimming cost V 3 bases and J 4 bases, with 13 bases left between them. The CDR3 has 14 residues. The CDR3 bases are TGTGCCAGCAGTTTGGCCCTGAGGGGGTACGAGCAGTACTTC. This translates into CASSLALRGYEQYF.

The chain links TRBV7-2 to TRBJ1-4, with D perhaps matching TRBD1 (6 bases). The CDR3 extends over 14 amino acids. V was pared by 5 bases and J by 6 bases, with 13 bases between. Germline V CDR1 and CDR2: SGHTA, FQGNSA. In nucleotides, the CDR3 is TGTGCCAGCAGCCAGGGGAGAGAGTATGAAAAACTGTTTTTT. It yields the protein CASSQGREYEKLFF.

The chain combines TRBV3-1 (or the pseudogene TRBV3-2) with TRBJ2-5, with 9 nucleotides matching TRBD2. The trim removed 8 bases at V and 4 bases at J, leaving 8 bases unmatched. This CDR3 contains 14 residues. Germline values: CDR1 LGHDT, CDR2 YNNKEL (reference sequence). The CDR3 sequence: CASRSGRGGETQYF. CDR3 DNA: TGTGCCAGCCGTAGCGGGAGAGGGGGAGAGACCCAGTACTTC.

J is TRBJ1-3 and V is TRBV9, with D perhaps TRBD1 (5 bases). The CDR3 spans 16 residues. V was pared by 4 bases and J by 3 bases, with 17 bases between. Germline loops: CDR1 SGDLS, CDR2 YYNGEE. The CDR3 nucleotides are TGTGCCAGCAGCCCCTCGATGGGGCGAGTTGGAAACACCATATATTTT. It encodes CASSPSMGRVGNTIYF.

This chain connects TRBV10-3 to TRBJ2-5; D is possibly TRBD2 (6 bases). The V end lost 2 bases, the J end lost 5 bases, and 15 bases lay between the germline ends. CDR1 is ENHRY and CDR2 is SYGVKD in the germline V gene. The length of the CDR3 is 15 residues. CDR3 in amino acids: CAISEGTFGGETQYF. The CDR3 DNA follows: TGTGCCATCAGTGAGGGGACTTTTGGAGGGGAGACCCAGTACTTC.

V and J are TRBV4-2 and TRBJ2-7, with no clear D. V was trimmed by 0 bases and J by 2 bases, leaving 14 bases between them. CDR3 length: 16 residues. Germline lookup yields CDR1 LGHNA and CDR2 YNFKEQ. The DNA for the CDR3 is TGTGCCAGCAGCCAAGATGCCACTTCCACCCCCTACGAGCAGTACTTC. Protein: CASSQDATSTPYEQYF.

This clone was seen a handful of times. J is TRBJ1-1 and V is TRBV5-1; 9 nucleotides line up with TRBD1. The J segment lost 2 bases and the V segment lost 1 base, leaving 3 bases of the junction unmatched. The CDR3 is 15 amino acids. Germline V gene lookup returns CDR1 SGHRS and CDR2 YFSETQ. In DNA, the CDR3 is TGCGCCAGCAGCTTGACAGGGGGCCTAAACACTGAAGCTTTCTTT. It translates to CASSLTGGLNTEAFF.

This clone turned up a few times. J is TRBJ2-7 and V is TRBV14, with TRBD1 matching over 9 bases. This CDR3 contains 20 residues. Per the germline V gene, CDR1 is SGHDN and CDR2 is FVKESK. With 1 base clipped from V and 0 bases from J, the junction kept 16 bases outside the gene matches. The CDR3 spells CASSQARQGVPTSRSYEQYF. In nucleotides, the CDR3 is TGTGCCAGCAGCCAAGCCCGACAGGGGGTCCCTACATCTCGCTCCTACGAGCAGTACTTC.

CDR3 DNA: TGTGCCATCAGTGAGTTCCAGCGGGGGCTCGACGAGCAGTACTTC. Translated, it gives CAISEFQRGLDEQYF. The J gene is TRBJ2-7, the V gene TRBV10-3, with 8 nucleotides matching TRBD2. The CDR3 is 15 residues long. J gave up 5 bases and V 1 base, and 7 bases lay outside the gene matches. From germline, CDR1 is ENHRY and CDR2 SYGVKD.

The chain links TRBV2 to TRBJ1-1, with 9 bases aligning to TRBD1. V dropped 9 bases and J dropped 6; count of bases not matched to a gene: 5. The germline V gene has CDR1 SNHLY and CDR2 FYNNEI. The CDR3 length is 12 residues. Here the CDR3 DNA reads TGTGCCAGTGGGACAGGGCCCCCTGAAGCTTTCTTT. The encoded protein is CASGTGPPEAFF.

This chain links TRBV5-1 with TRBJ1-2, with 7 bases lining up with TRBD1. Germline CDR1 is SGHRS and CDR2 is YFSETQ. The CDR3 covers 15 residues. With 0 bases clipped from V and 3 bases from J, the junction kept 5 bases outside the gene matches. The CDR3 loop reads CASSLVGTADYGYTF. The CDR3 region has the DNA TGCGCCAGCAGCTTGGTAGGGACAGCCGACTATGGCTACACCTTC.

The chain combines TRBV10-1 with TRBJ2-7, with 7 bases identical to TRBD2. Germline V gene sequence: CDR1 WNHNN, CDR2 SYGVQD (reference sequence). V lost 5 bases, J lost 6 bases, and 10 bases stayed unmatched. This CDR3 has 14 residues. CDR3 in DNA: TGCGCCAGCAGTCCCGGGACTACCTTACCCGAGCAGTACTTC. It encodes CASSPGTTLPEQYF.

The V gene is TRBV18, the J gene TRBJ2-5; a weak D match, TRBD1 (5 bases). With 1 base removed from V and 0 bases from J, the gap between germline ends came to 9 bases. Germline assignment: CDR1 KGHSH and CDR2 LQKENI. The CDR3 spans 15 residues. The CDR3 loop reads CASSPRVGDQETQYF. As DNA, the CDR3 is TGTGCCAGCTCACCACGGGTAGGGGACCAAGAGACCCAGTACTTC.